The 12 T cell receptor beta chains reported below all come from one sample, sequenced in a study of OX40 agonist ivuxolimab in advanced cancers. Only in-frame clones appear in the TCRdb table, and some are missing; sequencing was by immunoSEQ multiplex PCR. The sample lists 50,000 to 75,000 clones, 85% to 90% occurring once. The specimen comprised CD4+ or CD8+ T cells sorted from blood, sampled in a trial of the OX40 agonist ivuxolimab. All receptors derive from an adult with an advanced solid tumor such as melanoma, head and neck, liver or kidney cancer.

This chain connects TRBV7-2 to TRBJ2-7; possibly TRBD2 for D (5 bases). Per germline, CDR1 SGHTA and CDR2 FQGNSA. The CDR3 is made up of 13 amino acids. Trimming took 2 bases from V and 5 from J, leaving 10 bases between them. In DNA, the CDR3 is TGTGCCAGCAGCTTACCAGGAGGCAACGAGCAGTACTTC. This sequence encodes CASSLPGGNEQYF. The full variable domain, in which reference TRBV7-2 and TRBJ2-7 provide the parts outside the CDR3, is GAGVSQSPSNKVTEKGKDVELRCDPISGHTALYWYRQSLGQGLEFLIYFQGNSAPDKSGLPSDRFSAERTGGSVSTLTIQRTQQEDSAVYLCASSLPGGNEQYFGPGTRLTVT.

The chain joins TRBV7-2 to TRBJ1-1, with D perhaps TRBD1 (5 bases). This CDR3 contains 14 residues. V lost 2 bases and J lost 2, with 9 bases in between. CDR1 is SGHTA and CDR2 is FQGNSA in the germline V gene. CDR3 DNA: TGTGCCAGCAGCTTACTGGGGGTAAACACTGAAGCTTTCTTT. It encodes CASSLLGVNTEAFF.

The chain employs TRBV19 and TRBJ1-5; the D is unclear. The CDR3 contains 11 residues. The V end was cut by 6 bases, the J end by 4 bases, with 4 bases between. Germline V gene lookup returns CDR1 LNHDA and CDR2 SQIVND (reference sequence). Here the CDR3 reads CASSQNQPQHF. The CDR3 DNA follows: TGTGCCAGTAGCCAGAATCAGCCCCAGCATTTT.

J is TRBJ2-2 and V is TRBV11-2; 7 nucleotides agree with TRBD2. The trim removed 1 base at V and 6 bases at J, leaving 8 bases unmatched. This CDR3 contains 16 residues. Looked up from germline, CDR1 is SGHAT and CDR2 is FQNNGV. The CDR3 coding sequence is TGTGCCAGCAGCTTAGGGGCGGGAGTCAGTTCCGGGGAGCTGTTTTTT. Amino acids: CASSLGAGVSSGELFF. Full variable domain (outside the CDR3, taken from reference TRBV11-2 and TRBJ2-2): EAGVAQSPRYKIIEKRQSVAFWCNPISGHATLYWYQQILGQGPKLLIQFQNNGVVDDSQLPKDRFSAERLKGVDSTLKIQPAKLEDSAVYLCASSLGAGVSSGELFFGEGSRLTVL.

V gene TRBV7-3 combines with J gene TRBJ2-2; D is perhaps TRBD2 (6 bases). Trimming stripped 5 bases from V and 0 bases from J, with 10 bases between. This CDR3 region has 15 residues. From germline, CDR1 is SGHTA and CDR2 FQGTGA. The CDR3 bases are TGTGCCAGCAGCCAAAAGCGGGCGAACACCGGGGAGCTGTTTTTT. This gives the protein CASSQKRANTGELFF.

This sequence joins TRBV4-2 and TRBJ2-2; D unclear. Trimming cost V 5 bases and J 2 bases, with 15 bases left between them. The CDR3 contains 16 residues. Germline-derived CDR1 and CDR2 are LGHNA and YNFKEQ. Here the CDR3 DNA reads TGTGCCAGCAGCTTGGTTTACACGGCTAACACCGGGGAGCTGTTTTTT. Its translation is CASSLVYTANTGELFF.

The chain is built from TRBV18 and TRBJ1-1, with D possibly TRBD1 on 5 matching bases. The CDR3 contains 15 residues. CDR1 and CDR2 from the germline V gene are KGHSH and LQKENI. V was pared by 1 base and J by 5 bases, with 14 bases between. CDR3 in DNA: TGTGCCAGCTCACCACGGGATGGTTCAGGGACTGAAGCTTTCTTT. Translation: CASSPRDGSGTEAFF.

The chain recombines TRBV5-1 with TRBJ1-5, with no clear D. The CDR3 totals 14 residues. Trimming shortened V by 0 bases and J by 1 base, and 5 bases separated the two germline ends. The germline V gene has CDR1 SGHRS and CDR2 YFSETQ. The CDR3 loop is CASSLDGSNQPQHF. The CDR3 coding sequence is TGCGCCAGCAGCTTGGACGGGAGCAATCAGCCCCAGCATTTT.

V and J are TRBV7-2 and TRBJ1-1; tentative D call: TRBD1 (5 bases). V lost 6 bases to trimming and J lost 3 bases, with 17 bases between them. Looked up from germline, CDR1 is SGHTA and CDR2 is FQGNSA. The CDR3 spans 15 residues. CDR3 protein: CASSFYQGGDTEAFF. CDR3 bases: TGTGCCAGCAGTTTTTACCAGGGAGGTGACACTGAAGCTTTCTTT.

The gene calls are TRBV7-9 and TRBJ1-5; D gene unclear. There are 14 residues in the CDR3. The V and J ends lost 3 bases and 0 bases respectively, with 6 bases between them. Germline CDR1 SEHNR, CDR2 FQNEAQ (reference sequence). The CDR3 region is CASSFDNSNQPQHF. The CDR3 nucleotides read TGTGCCAGCAGCTTCGACAATAGCAATCAGCCCCAGCATTTT.

This clone was recorded once. CDR3 DNA: TGTGCCAGCAGCGTAGACAGCGGCTCCTACAATGAGCAGTTCTTC. The encoded protein is CASSVDSGSYNEQFF. The chain employs TRBV9 and TRBJ2-1, with D possibly matching TRBD2 (5 bases). This CDR3 comprises 15 residues. The germline gives CDR1 SGDLS, CDR2 YYNGEE. Trimming shortened V by 0 bases and J by 0 bases, and 7 bases separated the two germline ends.

The chain employs TRBV28 and TRBJ1-2; D may be TRBD1 (5 bases). The V gene lost 3 bases and the J gene lost 1 base, with 6 bases spanning the gap. Germline lookup yields CDR1 MDHEN and CDR2 SYDVKM. This CDR3 contains 13 residues. The CDR3 protein is CASSFDSNYGYTF. The CDR3 bases are TGTGCCAGCAGTTTCGACAGTAACTATGGCTACACCTTC.